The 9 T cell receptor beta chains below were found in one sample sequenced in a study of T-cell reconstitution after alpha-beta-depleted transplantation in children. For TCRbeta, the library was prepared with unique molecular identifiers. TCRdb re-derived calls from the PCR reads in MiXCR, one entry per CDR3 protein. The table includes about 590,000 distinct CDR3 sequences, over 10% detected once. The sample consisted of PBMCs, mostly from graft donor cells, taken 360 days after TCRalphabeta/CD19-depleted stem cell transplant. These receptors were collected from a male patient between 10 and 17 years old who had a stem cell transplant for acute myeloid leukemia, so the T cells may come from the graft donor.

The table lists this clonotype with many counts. The chain's CDR3 is CATSDQGLADYNEQFF. CDR3 sequence (DNA): TGTGCCACCAGTGATCAGGGACTAGCGGACTACAATGAGCAGTTCTTC. The chain joins TRBV24-1 to TRBJ2-1, with 11 bases identical to TRBD2. CDR1 KGHDR and CDR2 SFDVKD come from the germline V gene. The CDR3 totals 16 residues. V lost 3 bases, J lost 3 bases, and 3 bases stayed unmatched.

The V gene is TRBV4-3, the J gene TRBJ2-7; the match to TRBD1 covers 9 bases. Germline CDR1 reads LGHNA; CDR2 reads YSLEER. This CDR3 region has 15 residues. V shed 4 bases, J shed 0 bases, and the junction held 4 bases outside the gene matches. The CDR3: CASSRSGQGSYEQYF. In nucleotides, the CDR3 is TGCGCCAGCAGCCGCTCGGGACAGGGCTCCTACGAGCAGTACTTC.

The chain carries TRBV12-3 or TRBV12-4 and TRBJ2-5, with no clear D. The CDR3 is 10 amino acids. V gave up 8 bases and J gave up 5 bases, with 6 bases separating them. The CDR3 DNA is TGTGCCAGCCTCGGGGAGACCCAGTACTTC. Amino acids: CASLGETQYF.

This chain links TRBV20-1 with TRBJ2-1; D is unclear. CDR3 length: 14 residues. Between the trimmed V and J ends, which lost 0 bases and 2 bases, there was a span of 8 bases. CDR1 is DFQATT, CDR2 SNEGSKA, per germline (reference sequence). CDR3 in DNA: TGCAGTGCTAGAGATAACAGAGCCTACAATGAGCAGTTCTTC. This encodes CSARDNRAYNEQFF.

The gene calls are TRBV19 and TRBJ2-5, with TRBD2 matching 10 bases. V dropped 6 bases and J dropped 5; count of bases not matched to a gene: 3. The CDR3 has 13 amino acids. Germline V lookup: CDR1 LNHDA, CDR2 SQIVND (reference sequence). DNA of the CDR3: TGTGCCAGTAGGGCTAGCGGGAGTGAGACCCAGTACTTC. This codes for CASRASGSETQYF.

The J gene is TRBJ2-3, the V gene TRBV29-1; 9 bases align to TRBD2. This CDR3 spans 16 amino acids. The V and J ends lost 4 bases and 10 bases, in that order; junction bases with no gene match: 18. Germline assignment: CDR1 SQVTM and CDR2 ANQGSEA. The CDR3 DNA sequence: TGCAGCGTTGGTGGGGGGTCTAGCGGGATGCGAGAAGCGCAGTATTTT. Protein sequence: CSVGGGSSGMREAQYF.

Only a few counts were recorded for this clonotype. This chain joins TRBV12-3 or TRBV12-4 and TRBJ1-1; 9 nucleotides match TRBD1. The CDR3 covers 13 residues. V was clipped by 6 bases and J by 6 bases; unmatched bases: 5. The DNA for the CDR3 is TGTGCCAGCAGGCGGACAGGGGAAGCTGAAGCTTTCTTT. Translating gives CASRRTGEAEAFF.

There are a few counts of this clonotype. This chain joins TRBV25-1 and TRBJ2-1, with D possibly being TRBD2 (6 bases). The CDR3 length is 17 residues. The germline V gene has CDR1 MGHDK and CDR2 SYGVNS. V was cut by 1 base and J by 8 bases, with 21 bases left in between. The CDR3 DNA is TGTGCCAGCAGTGAATTGGGTAGCGGCCCCCTAGGATATGAGCAGTTCTTC. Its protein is CASSELGSGPLGYEQFF. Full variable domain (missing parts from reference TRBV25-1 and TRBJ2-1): EADIYQTPRYLVIGTGKKITLECSQTMGHDKMYWYQQDPGMELHLIHYSYGVNSTEKGDLSSESTVSRIRTEHFPLTLESARPSHTSQYLCASSELGSGPLGYEQFFGPGTRLTVL.

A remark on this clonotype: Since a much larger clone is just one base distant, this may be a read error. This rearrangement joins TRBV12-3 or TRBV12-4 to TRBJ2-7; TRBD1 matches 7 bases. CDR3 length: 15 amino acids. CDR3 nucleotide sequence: TGTGCCTGCAGTTTAGCCCAGGGGGAATACTACGAGCAGTACTTC. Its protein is CACSLAQGEYYEQYF.